This is a list of T cell receptor beta chains from one sample in a study of cytomegalovirus exposure and HLA in healthy donors. Measured with immunoSEQ multiplex PCR; TCRdb has only the in-frame clones, and not every one. The sample lists about 180,000 clones; about 80% were seen once. The sample was PBMCs. These receptors came from a woman between 55 and 75 years old in good health and CMV-seropositive. Each CDR3 is given with its conserved first and last residue. D genes are given only for firm matches. Some rows mark clone size as missing; the rest say once, few, many or name a class of expanded clone.

clone size	V gene	J gene	D gene	CDR3 DNA	CDR3 protein
.	TRBV30	TRBJ1-2	.	TGTGCCTGGAGAGGCTTCTCAGGGATTTTTTATGGCTACACCTTC	CAWRGFSGIFYGYTF
.	TRBV6-6	TRBJ1-4	TRBD1	TGTGCCAGCAGTTCTCAGGGGGCGGGTGAAAAACTGTTTTTT	CASSSQGAGEKLFF
.	TRBV30	TRBJ2-5	TRBD2	TGTGCCTGGATAGCGGGAGGAGTGGCGCAAGAGACCCAGTACTTC	CAWIAGGVAQETQYF
.	TRBV7-9	TRBJ2-5	TRBD2	TGTGCCAGCAGAGTACTAGCGGGGGACCCGAGGGAGACCCAGTACTTC	CASRVLAGDPRETQYF
.	TRBV19	TRBJ2-7	TRBD2	TGTGCCAGTATTAGCGGGAACTACGAGCAGTACTTC	CASISGNYEQYF
many	TRBV7-2	TRBJ2-7	TRBD2	TGTGCCAGCAGCGGGACTAGCGGGAGGTCTTCCTCCTACGAGCAGTACTTC	CASSGTSGRSSSYEQYF
.	TRBV7-3	TRBJ1-1	.	TGTGCCAGCAGCTCCCACATGAACACTGAAGCTTTCTTT	CASSSHMNTEAFF
.	TRBV29-1	TRBJ1-1	TRBD1	TGCAGCGTGACAGGGGAAAGCTTCACTGAAGCTTTCTTT	CSVTGESFTEAFF
.	TRBV5-5	TRBJ2-4	.	TGTGCCAGCAGCTTGAACGCTGGACAAAGCAAAAACATTCAGTACTTC	CASSLNAGQSKNIQYF
.	TRBV5-1	TRBJ2-7	TRBD1	TGCGCCAGCAGAGGGGTCCAAACAACAGGGGAAATTTCCTACGAGCAGTACTTC	CASRGVQTTGEISYEQYF
.	TRBV5-1	TRBJ2-1	TRBD1	TGCGCCAGCAGCCGGACGACAGGGATCACCTACAATGAGCAGTTCTTC	CASSRTTGITYNEQFF
once	TRBV4-1	TRBJ2-7	TRBD2	TGCGCCAGCAGCCTACTAGCGGGGTACCCCTACGAGCAGTACTTC	CASSLLAGYPYEQYF
.	TRBV5-6	TRBJ2-6	TRBD1	TGTGCCAGCAGCTTATATCAGGGGGCTAGCTCTGGGGCCAACGTCCTGACTTTC	CASSLYQGASSGANVLTF
.	TRBV5-3	TRBJ1-4	TRBD1	TGTGCCAGAAGCCTACCGGGACAGGGGGCAATTTCGAATGAAAAACTGTTTTTT	CARSLPGQGAISNEKLFF
.	TRBV6-4	TRBJ2-3	.	TGTGCCAGCAGTGACCTCTCACCAGGGACGCAGTATTTT	CASSDLSPGTQYF
.	TRBV4-1	TRBJ2-3	TRBD2	TGCGCCAGCAGCCCGGGGGGTACGCAGTATTTT	CASSPGGTQYF
.	TRBV21-1	TRBJ2-1	.	TGTGCCAGCATTGGGACTAGCGGGAGTTCCTACAATGAGCAGTTCTTC	CASIGTSGSSYNEQFF
.	TRBV9	TRBJ1-2	TRBD1	TGTGCCAGCAGCCTGCTGGACTCCGGGACAGGTTATGGCTACACCTTC	CASSLLDSGTGYGYTF
.	TRBV9	TRBJ1-6	TRBD1	TGTGCCAGCAGCGTTTCCTCGGGACAGGGTATCGGTAATAATTCACCCCTCCACTTT	CASSVSSGQGIGNNSPLHF
.	TRBV30	TRBJ2-7	TRBD2	TGTGCCTGGAAACGGTGGGCAGTAGCCGGGAGGCACGAGCAGTACTTC	CAWKRWAVAGRHEQYF
.	TRBV7-9	TRBJ1-6	.	TGTGCCAGCAGCCCTGCACAGGGTCCCCTCTCACCCCTCCACTTT	CASSPAQGPLSPLHF
.	TRBV30	TRBJ2-7	.	TGTGCCTGGATTAAACCCCCGGGCGGGAACGAGCAGTACTTC	CAWIKPPGGNEQYF
.	TRBV9	TRBJ2-1	TRBD2	TGTGCCAGCAGCGTAGGGCCTAGCGGTTCCTACAATGAGCAGTTCTTC	CASSVGPSGSYNEQFF
few	TRBV18	TRBJ1-4	.	TGTGCCAGCTCACGTAACACCCGTAATGAAAAACTGTTTTTT	CASSRNTRNEKLFF
.	TRBV4-3	TRBJ1-1	TRBD1	TGCGCCAGCAGCCAAGATAGTGGGACAGTTAGATCCACTGAAGCTTTCTTT	CASSQDSGTVRSTEAFF
once	TRBV27	TRBJ2-6	.	TGTGCCAGCAGTTTTATTAGCTCTGGGGCCAACGTCCTGACTTTC	CASSFISSGANVLTF
.	TRBV7-6	TRBJ1-3	TRBD1	TGTGCCAGCAGCTTCCGACAGGGGGGTGGAAACACCATATATTTT	CASSFRQGGGNTIYF
.	TRBV7-6	TRBJ1-5	TRBD1	TGTGCCAGCAGCTTAGGAGGGGGCGGAAGCAATCAGCCCCAGCATTTT	CASSLGGGGSNQPQHF
once	TRBV5-1	TRBJ1-1	TRBD1	TGCGCCAGCAGCCTCGACGGACAGGGAGACACTGAAGCTTTCTTT	CASSLDGQGDTEAFF
.	TRBV27	TRBJ2-7	.	TGTGCCAGCAGTTTAATCCCCGGAGGGGCTGGCGAGCAGTACTTC	CASSLIPGGAGEQYF
.	TRBV27	TRBJ2-5	.	TGTGCCAGCAGTTTCCAGGGGATCGAGACCCAGTACTTC	CASSFQGIETQYF
.	TRBV28	TRBJ2-7	TRBD1	TGTGCCAGCAGCGGATCCTCGGGACAGGGGAACGAGCAGTACTTC	CASSGSSGQGNEQYF
.	TRBV9	TRBJ2-1	TRBD2	TGTGCCAGCAGCGTAGCTTCGGGCGGGGGGGCTTTTTACAATGAGCAGTTCTTC	CASSVASGGGAFYNEQFF
few	TRBV6-5	TRBJ2-4	.	TGTGCCAGCACAGACCTAAACAGTCAGTACTTC	CASTDLNSQYF
.	TRBV28	TRBJ1-6	TRBD1	TGTGCCAGCAGTTTATCTTCGGCGACAGGGTCGTCACCCCTCCACTTT	CASSLSSATGSSPLHF
.	TRBV27	TRBJ1-5	.	TGTGCCAGCAGTCCCGGGGAGGGGTTCGGTCAGCCCCAGCATTTT	CASSPGEGFGQPQHF
.	TRBV7-8	TRBJ1-1	.	TGTGCCAGCAGCTTAACGACAGTTCATGTGAACACTGAAGCTTTCTTT	CASSLTTVHVNTEAFF
.	TRBV7-8	TRBJ2-2	TRBD2	TGTGCCAGCAGAAAGGGGACTAGCGGGATTCCCGGGGAGCTGTTTTTT	CASRKGTSGIPGELFF
few	TRBV7-2	TRBJ2-1	.	TGTGCCAGCAGCTTAAGTCCTAACAATGAGCAGTTCTTC	CASSLSPNNEQFF
.	TRBV6-5	TRBJ2-7	TRBD2	TGTGCCAGCAGGCCGGGACTAGCGGGGGAGCAGTACTTC	CASRPGLAGEQYF
.	TRBV11-2	TRBJ2-1	TRBD2	TGTGCCAGCAGCTTAGTACGGGGGGGCCGCGGCAATGAGCAGTTCTTC	CASSLVRGGRGNEQFF
.	TRBV27	TRBJ1-2	.	TGTGCCAGCAGTTTAGGGGGGGATGGCTACACCTTC	CASSLGGDGYTF
.	TRBV9	TRBJ2-3	.	TGTGCCAGCAGCGTAGCTACGAGGGCGCCGGATACGCAGTATTTT	CASSVATRAPDTQYF